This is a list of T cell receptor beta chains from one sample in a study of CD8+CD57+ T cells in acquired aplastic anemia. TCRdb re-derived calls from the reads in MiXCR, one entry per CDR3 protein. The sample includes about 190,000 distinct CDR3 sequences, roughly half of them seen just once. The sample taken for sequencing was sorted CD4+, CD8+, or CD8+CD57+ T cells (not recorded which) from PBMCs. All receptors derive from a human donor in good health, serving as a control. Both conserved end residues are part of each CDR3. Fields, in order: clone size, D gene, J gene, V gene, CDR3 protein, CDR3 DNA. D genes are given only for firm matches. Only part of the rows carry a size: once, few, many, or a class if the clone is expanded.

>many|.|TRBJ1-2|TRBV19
CASSIAGLNYGYTF
TGTGCCAGTAGTATAGCGGGACTAAACTATGGCTACACCTTC
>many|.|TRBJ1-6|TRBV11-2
CASSLGNYNSPLHF
TGTGCCAGCAGCTTAGGGAATTATAATTCACCCCTCCACTTT
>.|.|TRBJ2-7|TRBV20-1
CGARDTDYEQYF
TGCGGCGCCCGGGATACAGACTACGAGCAGTACTTC
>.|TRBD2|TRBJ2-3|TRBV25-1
CASCGGSEGDTQYF
TGTGCCAGCTGTGGCGGGAGCGAGGGAGATACGCAGTATTTT
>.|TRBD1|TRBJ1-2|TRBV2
CASSPGQSYGYTF
TGTGCCAGCAGTCCGGGACAGAGCTATGGCTACACCTTC
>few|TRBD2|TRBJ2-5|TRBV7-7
CASSLAFGGAQETQYF
TGTGCTAGCAGCTTAGCGTTCGGGGGGGCACAAGAGACCCAGTACTTC
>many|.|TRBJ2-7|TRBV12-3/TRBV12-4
CASSLQPPSEQYF
TGTGCCAGCAGTTTACAGCCGCCCAGCGAGCAGTACTTC
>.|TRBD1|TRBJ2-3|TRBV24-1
CATSDIGQALDTQYF
TGTGCCACCAGTGATATAGGACAGGCGCTCGATACGCAGTATTTT
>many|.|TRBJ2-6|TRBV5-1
CASSFGGAGANVLTF
TGCGCCAGCAGCTTTGGGGGCGCTGGGGCCAACGTCCTGACTTTC
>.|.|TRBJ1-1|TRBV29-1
CSVVGTEAFF
TGCAGCGTTGTAGGGACTGAAGCTTTCTTT
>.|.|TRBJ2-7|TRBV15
CATSRDSAGVEQYF
TGTGCCACCAGCAGAGATTCGGCGGGCGTCGAGCAGTACTTC
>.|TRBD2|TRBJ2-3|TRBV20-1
CSARRAGVFTDTQYF
TGCAGTGCTAGGAGGGCGGGGGTGTTTACAGATACGCAGTACTTT
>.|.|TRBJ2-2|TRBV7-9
CASSLSAPRTRELFF
TGTGCCAGCAGCCTCAGCGCCCCGCGCACCAGGGAGCTGTTTTTT
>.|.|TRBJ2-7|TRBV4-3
CASSQEVGGGEQYF
TGCGCCAGCAGCCAAGAAGTGGGTGGGGGCGAGCAGTACTTC
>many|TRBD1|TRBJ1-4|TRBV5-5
CASSLVNRGQRREKLFF
TGTGCCAGCAGCTTGGTGAACAGGGGGCAGAGGCGTGAAAAACTGTTTTTT
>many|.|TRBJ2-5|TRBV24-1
CATSDPSSVQETQYF
TGTGCCACCAGTGATCCCTCCAGCGTCCAAGAGACCCAGTACTTC
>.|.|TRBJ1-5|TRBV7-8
CASSLATGRQPQHF
TGTGCCAGCAGCTTAGCAACAGGACGTCAGCCCCAGCATTTT
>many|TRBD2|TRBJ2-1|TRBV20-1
CSARTSGGPLNEQFF
TGCAGTGCTAGAACGAGCGGGGGACCACTCAATGAGCAGTTCTTC
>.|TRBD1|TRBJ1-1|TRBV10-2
CASNAGTGVVEAFF
TGCGCCAGCAACGCCGGGACAGGGGTCGTCGAAGCTTTCTTT
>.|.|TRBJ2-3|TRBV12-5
CASGLFLTTDTQYF
TGTGCTAGTGGTTTATTCCTTACCACAGATACGCAGTATTTT
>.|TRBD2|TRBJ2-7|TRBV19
CASSIGGLAGDMYEQYF
TGTGCCAGTAGTATAGGGGGACTAGCGGGAGACATGTACGAGCAGTACTTC
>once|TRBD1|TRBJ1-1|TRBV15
CATSRGQGLRTEAFF
TGTGCCACCAGCAGAGGACAGGGATTGAGGACTGAAGCTTTCTTT
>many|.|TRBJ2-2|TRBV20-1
CSARGGLRTGELFF
TGCAGTGCTAGAGGGGGGCTGCGCACCGGGGAGCTGTTTTTT
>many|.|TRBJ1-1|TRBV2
CASSEWLNTEAFF
TGTGCCAGCAGTGAATGGCTGAACACTGAAGCTTTCTTT
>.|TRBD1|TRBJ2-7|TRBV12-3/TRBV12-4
CASRQQGVGNEQYF
TGTGCCAGCAGGCAGCAGGGGGTGGGAAACGAGCAGTACTTC
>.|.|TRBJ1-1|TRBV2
CASSETHVDSEAFF
TGTGCCAGCAGTGAAACCCACGTCGACAGTGAAGCTTTCTTT
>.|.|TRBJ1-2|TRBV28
CASISSAQLDCYGYTF
TGTGCCAGCATCTCATCGGCACAGTTGGATTGCTATGGCTACACCTTC
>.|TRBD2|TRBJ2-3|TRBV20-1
CSAGLAGGLDTQYF
TGCAGTGCTGGACTAGCGGGGGGTTTAGATACGCAGTATTTT
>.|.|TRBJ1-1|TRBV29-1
CSGLEAENTEAFF
TGCAGCGGCCTGGAGGCAGAGAACACTGAAGCTTTCTTT
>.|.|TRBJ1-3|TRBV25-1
CASSPPTGKVGTIYF
TGTGCCAGCAGTCCTCCAACAGGGAAAGTTGGCACCATATATTTT
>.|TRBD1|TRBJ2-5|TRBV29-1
CSVEVGQGGPGTQYF
TGCAGCGTTGAAGTGGGACAGGGCGGACCGGGGACCCAGTACTTC